This T cell receptor beta chain was identified in a study of T cell responses to AZD1222 COVID-19 vaccine (dated by TCRdb to the early 2020s). About the full investigation: AZD1222 recipients whose second dose came at about 4 weeks and those whose second dose came at about 12 weeks were combined into one group, since spike-specific TCR depth and breadth did not differ between the two schedules. TCR sequencing was performed for 230 to 250 trial participants, of whom 200 to 210 were given two doses of AZD1222 and around 25 were given two doses of MenACWY control vaccine. Trial participants were enrolled into age subgroups of 18-55, 56-69 and 70-plus years, which contained approximately 150, 28 and 58 TCR-sequenced participants, respectively.

Interpreted using the paper, the time point label stands for: baseline before first vaccination. Vaccinee samples were obtained from the UK trials COV001 and COV002, which included a single-blind randomized controlled phase 2/3 trial of AZD1222 (ChAdOx1 nCoV-19) in healthy adults. Trial participant PBMC samples were collected at day 0 and day 28 after the second dose for TCRbeta chain sequencing. As for this clone: Its antigen target is currently unknown. Base qualities are not at hand, and no much larger clone is one base apart.

In the germline V gene, CDR1 corresponds to SGHRS and CDR2 to YFSETQ. The CDR3 sequence holds 14 residues, the cysteine and phenylalanine included. Only the CDR3 region is kept as DNA, spanning 42 bases read in frame from base 1. Trimming accounts for 8 bases at V and 5 bases at J, while the number of junction bases matched to no gene is 9. The CDR3 regions of human TCRbeta chains were analyzed by immunosequencing. As for the original processing: TCRs in the repertoires were compared against a reference library of SARS-CoV-2-specific TCRs that had been generated with the MIRA antigen-specificity platform. Breadth was defined as the fraction of unique TCRs that were SARS-CoV-2-associated, and depth was defined as the fraction of total T cells that were SARS-CoV-2-associated. Using the MIRA data, each spike-specific TCR was assigned both to the spike region to which the TCR was reactive and to a CD4 or CD8 class. Log10-transformed breadth and depth values were compared by one-way ANOVA with Sidak's multiple comparisons tests. Not all clones reach the TCRdb copy of this immuneACCESS table, which keeps in-frame sequences only. Checked studies attribute under half of the gap to unresolved V genes and leave the rest unexplained. V and J calls plus clone size are reproduced from that table; the DNA served to infer D and trimming. For this sample there are 84,000 or so clones; 80% to 90% appear just once. The ten most abundant clones make up approximately 30% of the sample.

General conclusions and limits of the study: Participants were mostly white British and included more females than males, and it was suggested by the authors that clonal diversity may have been underestimated. The 56-69-year group was small, and its depth increase did not reach significance, likely because of low power. Spike-specific TCR breadth and depth rose significantly after two AZD1222 doses compared with day 0 and with MenACWY recipients. Reportedly, almost half of the unique spike-specific TCRs recognized epitopes lying outside the regions that are mutated in the B.1.351 and B.1.1.7 variants. No day 14 peak-response samples were available, so repertoires were characterized only after the peak T cell response. CD4 TCRs associated with the vaccine covered the entire spike protein, and the dominant responses were in regions 160-218 and 743-854. Only five to seven AZD1222 recipients were SARS-CoV-2 seropositive at baseline, limiting conclusions about previously exposed vaccinees.

This clonotype was sampled from an adult in good health. Recombination joined TRBV5-1 with TRBJ2-2; 7 middle bases align to TRBD1. This material consisted of peripheral blood, taken on day 0 of AZD1222 vaccination. The CDR3 corresponds to CASSETGWTGELFF. The nucleotide sequence is TGCGCCAGTTCAGAGACAGGGTGGACCGGGGAGCTGTTTTTT.